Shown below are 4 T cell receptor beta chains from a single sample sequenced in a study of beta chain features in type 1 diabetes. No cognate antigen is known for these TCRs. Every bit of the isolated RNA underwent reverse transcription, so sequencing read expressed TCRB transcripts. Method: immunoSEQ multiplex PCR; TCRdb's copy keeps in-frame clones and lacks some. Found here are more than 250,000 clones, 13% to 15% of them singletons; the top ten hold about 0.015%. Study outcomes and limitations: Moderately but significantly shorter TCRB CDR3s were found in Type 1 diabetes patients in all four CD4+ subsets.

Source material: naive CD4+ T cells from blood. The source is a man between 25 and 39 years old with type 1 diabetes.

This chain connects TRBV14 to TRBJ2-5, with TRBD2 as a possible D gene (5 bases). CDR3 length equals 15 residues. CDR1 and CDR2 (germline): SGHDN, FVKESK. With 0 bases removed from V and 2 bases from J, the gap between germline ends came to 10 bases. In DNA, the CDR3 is TGTGCCAGCAGCCAAGATCGGAAGCGGCAAGAGACCCAGTACTTC. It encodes CASSQDRKRQETQYF.

The CDR3 protein is CASSGETGGTEAFF. CDR3 nucleotide sequence: TGTGCCAGCAGTGGGGAGACAGGGGGCACTGAAGCTTTCTTT. J is TRBJ1-1 and V is TRBV2; TRBD1 matches 9 bases. The CDR3 contains 14 residues. V was pared by 4 bases and J by 4 bases, with 4 bases of the junction left unmatched. Germline V gene lookup returns CDR1 SNHLY and CDR2 FYNNEI.

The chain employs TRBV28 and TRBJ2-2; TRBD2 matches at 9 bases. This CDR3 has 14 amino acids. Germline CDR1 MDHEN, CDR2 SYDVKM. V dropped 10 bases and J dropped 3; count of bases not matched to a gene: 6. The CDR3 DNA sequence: TGTGCCACCGCTAGCGGGACATACACCGGGGAGCTGTTTTTT. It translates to CATASGTYTGELFF.

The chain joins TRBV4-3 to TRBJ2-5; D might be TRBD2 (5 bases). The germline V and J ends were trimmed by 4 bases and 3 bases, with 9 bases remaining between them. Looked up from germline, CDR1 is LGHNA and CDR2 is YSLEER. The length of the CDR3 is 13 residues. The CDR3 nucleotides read TGCGCCAGCAGCCGGGTCGGGGAAGAGACCCAGTACTTC. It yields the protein CASSRVGEETQYF.